This T cell receptor beta chain was sequenced during a study of a mutant IDH1 vaccine in newly diagnosed glioma. Whole-study context: Patients received eight vaccinations in weeks 1, 3, 5, 7, 11, 15, 19, 23. Pretreatment consisted of radiotherapy, temozolomide, or both, with most receiving both. Study-wide findings and caveats: Apparently unrelated to pseudoprogression were changes in the top peripheral T cell clonotypes.

A note on this clone: Its target is unknown.

Some clones are missing from TCRdb's copy, which holds only in-frame ones; the method was immunoSEQ multiplex PCR. The sample lists 50,000 or so clones, about 81% occurring once. Described time point: week 5, during vaccination. The vaccine gave 300 ug of a 20-mer mutant IDH1 peptide subcutaneously per dose. CDR3 length equals 14 residues. The trim removed 0 bases at V and 4 bases at J, leaving 3 bases unmatched. The V gene's germline CDR1 is GTSNPN and CDR2 SVGIG (reference sequence). The specimen comprised PBMCs, sampled from a glioma patient whose treatment included an IDH1 peptide vaccine. This rearrangement joins TRBV30 to TRBJ1-2; 9 bases match TRBD1. The receptor was isolated from a woman aged 45 to 65 with glioma. The CDR3 loop is CAWSVQGAGYGYTF. As DNA, the CDR3 is TGTGCCTGGAGTGTACAGGGGGCCGGCTATGGCTACACCTTC.